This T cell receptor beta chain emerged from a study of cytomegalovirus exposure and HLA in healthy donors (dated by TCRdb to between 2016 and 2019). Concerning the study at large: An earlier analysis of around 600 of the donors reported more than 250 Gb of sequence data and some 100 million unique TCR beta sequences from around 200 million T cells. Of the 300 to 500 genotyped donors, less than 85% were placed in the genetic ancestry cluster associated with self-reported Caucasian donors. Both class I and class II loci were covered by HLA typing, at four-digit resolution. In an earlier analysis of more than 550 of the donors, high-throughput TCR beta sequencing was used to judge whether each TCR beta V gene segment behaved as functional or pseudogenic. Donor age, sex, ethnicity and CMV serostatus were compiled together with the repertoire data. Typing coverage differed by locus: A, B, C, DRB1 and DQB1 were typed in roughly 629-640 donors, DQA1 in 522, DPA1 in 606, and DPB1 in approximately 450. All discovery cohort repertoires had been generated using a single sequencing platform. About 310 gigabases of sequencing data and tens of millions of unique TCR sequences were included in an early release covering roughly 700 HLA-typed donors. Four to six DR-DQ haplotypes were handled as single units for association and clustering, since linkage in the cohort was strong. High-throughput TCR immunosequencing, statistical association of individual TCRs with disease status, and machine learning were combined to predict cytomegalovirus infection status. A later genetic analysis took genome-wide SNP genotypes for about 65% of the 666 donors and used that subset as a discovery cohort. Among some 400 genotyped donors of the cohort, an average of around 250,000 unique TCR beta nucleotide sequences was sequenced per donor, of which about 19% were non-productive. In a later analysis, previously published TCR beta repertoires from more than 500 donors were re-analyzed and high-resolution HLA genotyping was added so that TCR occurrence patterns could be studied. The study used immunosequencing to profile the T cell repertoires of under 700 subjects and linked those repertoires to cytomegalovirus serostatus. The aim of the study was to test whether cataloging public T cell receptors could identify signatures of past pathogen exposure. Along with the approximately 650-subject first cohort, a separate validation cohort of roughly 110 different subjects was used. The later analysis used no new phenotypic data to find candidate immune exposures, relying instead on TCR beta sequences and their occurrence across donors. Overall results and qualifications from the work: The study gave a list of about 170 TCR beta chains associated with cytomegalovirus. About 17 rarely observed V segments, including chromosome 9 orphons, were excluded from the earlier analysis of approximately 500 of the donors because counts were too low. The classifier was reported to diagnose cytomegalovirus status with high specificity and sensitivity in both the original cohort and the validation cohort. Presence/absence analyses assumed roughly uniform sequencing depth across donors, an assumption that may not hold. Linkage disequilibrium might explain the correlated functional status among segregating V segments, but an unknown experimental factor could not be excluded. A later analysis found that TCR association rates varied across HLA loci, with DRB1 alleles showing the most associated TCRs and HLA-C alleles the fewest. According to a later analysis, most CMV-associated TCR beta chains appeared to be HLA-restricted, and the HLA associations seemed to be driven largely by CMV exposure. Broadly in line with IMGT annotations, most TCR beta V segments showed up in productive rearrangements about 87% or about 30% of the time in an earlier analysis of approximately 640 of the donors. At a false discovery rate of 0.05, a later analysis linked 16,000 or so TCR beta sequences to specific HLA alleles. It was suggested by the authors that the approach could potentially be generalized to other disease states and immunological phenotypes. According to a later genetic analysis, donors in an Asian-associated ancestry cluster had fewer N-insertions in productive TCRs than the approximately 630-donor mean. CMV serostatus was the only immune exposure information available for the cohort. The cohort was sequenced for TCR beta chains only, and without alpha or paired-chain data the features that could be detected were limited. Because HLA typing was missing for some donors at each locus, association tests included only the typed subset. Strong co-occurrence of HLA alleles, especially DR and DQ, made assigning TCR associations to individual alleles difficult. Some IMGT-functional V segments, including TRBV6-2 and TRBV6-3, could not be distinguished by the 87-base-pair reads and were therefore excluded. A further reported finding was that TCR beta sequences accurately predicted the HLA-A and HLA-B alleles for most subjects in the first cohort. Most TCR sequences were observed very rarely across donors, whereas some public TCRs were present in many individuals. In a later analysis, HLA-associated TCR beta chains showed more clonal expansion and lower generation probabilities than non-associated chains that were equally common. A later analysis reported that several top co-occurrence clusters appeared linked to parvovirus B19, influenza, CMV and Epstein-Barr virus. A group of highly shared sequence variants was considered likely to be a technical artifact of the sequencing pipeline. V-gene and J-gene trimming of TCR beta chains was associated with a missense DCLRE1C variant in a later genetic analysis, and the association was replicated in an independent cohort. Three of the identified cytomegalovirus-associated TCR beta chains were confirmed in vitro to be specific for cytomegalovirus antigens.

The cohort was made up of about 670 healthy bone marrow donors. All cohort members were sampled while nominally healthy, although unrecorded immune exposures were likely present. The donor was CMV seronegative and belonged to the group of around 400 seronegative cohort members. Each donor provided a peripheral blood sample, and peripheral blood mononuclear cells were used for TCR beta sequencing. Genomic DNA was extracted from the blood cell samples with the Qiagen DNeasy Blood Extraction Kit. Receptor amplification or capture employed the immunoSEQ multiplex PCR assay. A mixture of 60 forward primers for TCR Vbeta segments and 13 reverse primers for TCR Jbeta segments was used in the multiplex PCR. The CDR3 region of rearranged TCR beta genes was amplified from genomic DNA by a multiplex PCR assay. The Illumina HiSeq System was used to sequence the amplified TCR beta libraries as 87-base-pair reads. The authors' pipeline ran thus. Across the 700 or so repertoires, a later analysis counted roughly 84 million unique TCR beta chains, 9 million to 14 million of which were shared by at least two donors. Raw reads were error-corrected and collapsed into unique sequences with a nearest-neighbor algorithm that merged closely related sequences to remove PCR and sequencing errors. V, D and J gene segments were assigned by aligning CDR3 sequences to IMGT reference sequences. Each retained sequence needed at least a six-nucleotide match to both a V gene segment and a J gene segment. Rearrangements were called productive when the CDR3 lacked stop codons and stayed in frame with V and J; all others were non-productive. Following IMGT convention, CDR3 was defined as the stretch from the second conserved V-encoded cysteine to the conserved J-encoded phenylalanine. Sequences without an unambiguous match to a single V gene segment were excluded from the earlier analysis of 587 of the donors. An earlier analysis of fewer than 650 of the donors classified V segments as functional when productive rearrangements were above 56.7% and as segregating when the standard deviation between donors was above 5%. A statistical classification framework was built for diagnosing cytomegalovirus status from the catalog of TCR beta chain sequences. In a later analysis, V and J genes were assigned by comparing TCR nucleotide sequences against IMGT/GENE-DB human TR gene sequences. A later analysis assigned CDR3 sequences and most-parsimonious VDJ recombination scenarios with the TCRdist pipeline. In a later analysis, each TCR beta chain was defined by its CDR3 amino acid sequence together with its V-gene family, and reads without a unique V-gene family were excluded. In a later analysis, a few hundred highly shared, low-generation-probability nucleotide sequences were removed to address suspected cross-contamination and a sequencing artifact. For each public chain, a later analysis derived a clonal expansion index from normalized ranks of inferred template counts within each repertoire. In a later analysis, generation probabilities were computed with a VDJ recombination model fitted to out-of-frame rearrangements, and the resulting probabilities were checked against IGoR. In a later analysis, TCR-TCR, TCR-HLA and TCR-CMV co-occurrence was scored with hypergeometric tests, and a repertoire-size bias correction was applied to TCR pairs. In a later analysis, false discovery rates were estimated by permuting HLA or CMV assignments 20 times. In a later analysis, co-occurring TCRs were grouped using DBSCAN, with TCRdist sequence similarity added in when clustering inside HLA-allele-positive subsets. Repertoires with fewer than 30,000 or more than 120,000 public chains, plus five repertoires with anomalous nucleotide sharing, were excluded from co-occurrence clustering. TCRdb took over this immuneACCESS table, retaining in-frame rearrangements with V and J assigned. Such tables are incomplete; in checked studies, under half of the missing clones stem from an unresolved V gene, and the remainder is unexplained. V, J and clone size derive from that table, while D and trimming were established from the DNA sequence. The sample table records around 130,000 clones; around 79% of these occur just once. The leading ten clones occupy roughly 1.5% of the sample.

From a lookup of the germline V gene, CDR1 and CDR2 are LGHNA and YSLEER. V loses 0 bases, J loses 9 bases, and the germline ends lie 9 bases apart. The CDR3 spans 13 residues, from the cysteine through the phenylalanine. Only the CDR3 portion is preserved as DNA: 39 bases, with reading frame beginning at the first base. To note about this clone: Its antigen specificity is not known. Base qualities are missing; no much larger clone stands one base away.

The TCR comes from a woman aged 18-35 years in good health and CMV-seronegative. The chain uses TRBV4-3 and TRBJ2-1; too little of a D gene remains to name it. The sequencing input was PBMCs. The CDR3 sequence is CASSQESGLEQFF. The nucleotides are TGCGCCAGCAGCCAAGAAAGTGGGCTTGAGCAGTTCTTC.